The 4 T cell receptor beta chains listed next were all sequenced from one sample in a study of early T cells in non-severe SARS-CoV-2 infection. TCRdb reanalysed the 5' RACE reads using MiXCR and keeps one entry per CDR3 protein. The sample has around 64,000 distinct CDR3 sequences, roughly 12% seen once. The sequencing sample was made of whole blood. These receptors all stem from an adult who was a healthcare worker with PCR-confirmed SARS-CoV-2 infection or an uninfected control (not recorded which).

This clonotype was seen a handful of times. The chain is built from TRBV30 and TRBJ2-5, with D possibly matching TRBD1 (5 bases). The CDR3 sequence is 14 residues long. Trimming left V 0 bases short and J 1 base short, with 9 bases between. Germline V gene lookup returns CDR1 GTSNPN and CDR2 SVGIG (reference sequence). The CDR3 DNA follows: TGTGCCTGGAGTGTCTCCAGGGTCCAAGAGACCCAGTACTTC. This codes for CAWSVSRVQETQYF.

At least ten counts were recorded for this clonotype. An end of the junction differs from the germline gene, which may be a read error. V usage is TRBV20-1 and J usage is TRBJ1-1, with TRBD1 matching 9 bases. CDR1 and CDR2 from the germline V gene are DFQATT and SNEGSKA (reference sequence). The CDR3 length is 13 residues. CDR3 sequence: CSVRQGENTEAFF. The DNA for the CDR3 is TGCAGTGTTAGACAGGGGGAGAACACTGAAGCTTTCTTT.

A few counts support this clonotype. The chain couples TRBV6-2 or TRBV6-3 to TRBJ1-5, with TRBD1 identical over 7 bases. Looked up from germline, CDR1 is MNHEY and CDR2 is SVGEGT. Trimming at V came to 6 bases and at J to 0 bases, leaving 2 bases not matched to a gene. CDR3 length: 14 amino acids. The CDR3 loop reads CASRDRYSNQPQHF. The CDR3 coding sequence is TGTGCCAGCAGGGACAGGTATAGCAATCAGCCCCAGCATTTT.

The chain uses TRBV15 and TRBJ1-5; tentative D call: TRBD1 (6 bases). From germline, CDR1 is LNHNV and CDR2 YYDKDF (reference sequence). CDR3 length: 17 residues. V was pared by 3 bases and J by 0 bases, with 15 bases between. CDR3: CATSRIWTDHSNQPQHF. The CDR3 region has the DNA TGTGCCACCAGCAGGATATGGACAGACCATAGCAATCAGCCCCAGCATTTT. The full variable domain, completed using reference TRBV15 and TRBJ1-5, is DAMVIQNPRYQVTQFGKPVTLSCSQTLNHNVMYWYQQKSSQAPKLLFHYYDKDFNNEADTPDNFQSRRPNTSFCFLDIRSPGLGDTAMYLCATSRIWTDHSNQPQHFGDGTRLSIL.